The next 28 T cell receptor beta chains were all read from a single sample in a study of blood T cell repertoires in COVID-19. Here immunoSEQ multiplex PCR was the method, and the copy in TCRdb shows in-frame clones only, minus some. The data hold about 210,000 clones, with about 84% observed a single time. The sequencing input was PBMCs or T cells enriched from blood (not recorded which). The receptors were gathered from a middle-aged man with acute COVID-19.

About this clone itself: Other DNA sequences in the sample encode the same CDR3. This sequence joins TRBV11-2 and TRBJ2-1, with 12 positions matching TRBD2. V gave up 3 bases and J gave up 1 base; unmatched junction bases: 1. This CDR3 contains 16 residues. Germline assignment: CDR1 SGHAT and CDR2 FQNNGV. CDR3 residues: CASSFLAGGSYNEQFF. The CDR3 DNA reads as TGTGCCAGCAGCTTCCTAGCGGGAGGGTCCTACAATGAGCAGTTCTTC.

The CDR3 protein is CASSLDPGGEQFF. The CDR3 DNA follows: TGTGCCAGCAGCTTAGATCCGGGCGGGGAGCAGTTCTTC. V and J are TRBV11-2 and TRBJ2-1, with D possibly matching TRBD2 (5 bases). Trimming took 0 bases from V and 10 from J, leaving 10 bases between them. Germline CDR1 and CDR2: SGHAT and FQNNGV. The CDR3 is 13 residues long.

The V gene is TRBV7-9, the J gene TRBJ2-5; possibly TRBD2 for D (5 bases). Per the germline V gene, CDR1 is SEHNR and CDR2 is FQNEAQ (reference sequence). CDR3 length: 13 residues. V lost 6 bases to trimming and J lost 5 bases, with 13 bases between them. CDR3 sequence: CASSSIGVETQYF. The CDR3 DNA follows: TGTGCCAGCAGTTCAATCGGGGTGGAGACCCAGTACTTC.

The chain is built from TRBV4-1 and TRBJ2-5, with TRBD2 as a possible D gene (6 bases). Germline CDR1 is MGHRA and CDR2 is YSYEKL. V was shortened by 1 base and J by 5 bases, with 11 bases between the two germline ends. The CDR3 is 14 residues long. The CDR3: CASSQGPAGETQYF. The CDR3 DNA reads TGCGCCAGCAGCCAAGGACCCGCGGGGGAGACCCAGTACTTC.

This chain uses TRBV9 with TRBJ1-6; no reliable D call. CDR3 length: 16 residues. Trimming took off 2 bases at V and 7 bases at J, with 16 bases between the two ends. Germline V gives CDR1 SGDLS, CDR2 YYNGEE. The CDR3 nucleotides are TGTGCCAGCAGCGTCTCATGGCGGGGTGAAAATTCACCCCTCCACTTT. Translating it yields CASSVSWRGENSPLHF.

CDR3 in amino acids: CSVVGGTGNTIYF. In nucleotides, the CDR3 is TGCAGCGTCGTGGGGGGGACAGGAAACACCATATATTTT. The genes are TRBV29-1 and TRBJ1-3, with TRBD1 as a possible D gene (6 bases). There are 13 residues in the CDR3. Germline CDR1 SQVTM, CDR2 ANQGSEA. Trimming pared 6 bases from V and 4 bases from J, leaving 13 bases between.

This clone came up a few times. The rearrangement joins TRBV23-1 to TRBJ2-7, with TRBD2 matching over 8 bases. TRBV23-1 has ORF status, its function being uncertain. V lost 5 bases to trimming and J lost 3 bases; unmatched junction nucleotides: 6. This CDR3 has 14 amino acids. CDR3 loop: CASSKREKGYEQYF. The CDR3 DNA sequence: TGCGCCAGCAGTAAGCGGGAGAAAGGCTACGAGCAGTACTTC.

This rearrangement joins TRBV24-1 to TRBJ1-5, with D perhaps matching TRBD1 (5 bases). V was shortened by 5 bases and J by 6 bases, with 10 bases between the two germline ends. The CDR3 has 13 residues. The germline gives CDR1 KGHDR, CDR2 SFDVKD. The CDR3, as DNA: TGTGCCACCAGTGGTCCAGGGTTTCAGCCCCAGCATTTT. This translates into CATSGPGFQPQHF.

This chain joins TRBV28 and TRBJ2-7; a weak D match, TRBD2 (6 bases). Germline V gene lookup returns CDR1 MDHEN and CDR2 SYDVKM. The CDR3 covers 16 residues. Deletions cut 0 bases from V and 2 bases from J, with 14 bases between. The CDR3 DNA follows: TGTGCCAGCAGTTTATGGGGGGGTCACAGCCCCTACGAGCAGTACTTC. Amino acid sequence: CASSLWGGHSPYEQYF.

V and J are TRBV6-1 and TRBJ2-7; 9 nucleotides match TRBD2. The CDR3 runs to 13 residues. In germline, CDR1 is MNHNS, CDR2 SASEGT. Unmatched junction bases numbered 1, after V lost 7 bases and J lost 0 bases. The CDR3 nucleotides are TGTGCCAGCAAACTAGCGGGCTCCTACGAGCAGTACTTC. Translating gives CASKLAGSYEQYF.

The chain links TRBV28 to TRBJ1-5; no firm D call. Per the germline V gene, CDR1 is MDHEN and CDR2 is SYDVKM. The CDR3 contains 11 residues. The V end lost 3 bases, the J end lost 7 bases, and 4 bases lay between the germline ends. CDR3 nucleotide sequence: TGTGCCAGCAGTTTTGGCCAGCCCCAGCATTTT. This codes for CASSFGQPQHF.

The gene calls are TRBV21-1 and TRBJ2-7; no DNA check was done on the table's D call, TRBD2. TRBV21-1 is a listed pseudogene. The length of the CDR3 is 13 residues. As DNA, the CDR3 is TGTGCCAGCAGCAAAAGGCGGTACTACGAGCAGTACTTC. Translated: CASSKRRYYEQYF.

The CDR3, as DNA: TGTGCCAGCAGTCCCCCCTTACAGGGCCAAGGGGCCTACGAGCAGTACTTC. Protein sequence: CASSPPLQGQGAYEQYF. V is TRBV6-6 and J is TRBJ2-7; maybe TRBD1 (6 bases). The CDR3 sequence is 17 residues long. Germline values: CDR1 MNHNY, CDR2 SVGAGI (reference sequence). Between the trimmed V and J ends, which lost 5 bases and 2 bases, there was a span of 22 bases.

This CDR3 reads CASRLRGGKYGYTF. The CDR3 nucleotides read TGTGCCAGCAGACTCCGGGGAGGCAAATATGGCTACACCTTC. The chain recombines TRBV5-4 with TRBJ1-2; D unclear. CDR3 length: 14 amino acids. Looked up from germline, CDR1 is SGHNT and CDR2 is YYREEE (reference sequence). Deletions cut 5 bases from V and 5 bases from J, with 16 bases between. The full variable domain, with the rest looked up from reference TRBV5-4 and TRBJ1-2, is ETGVTQSPTHLIKTRGQQVTLRCSSQSGHNTVSWYQQALGQGPQFIFQYYREEENGRGNFPPRFSGLQFPNYSSELNVNALELDDSALYLCASRLRGGKYGYTFGSGTRLTVV.

For the CDR3, the DNA is TGCAGCGTTTTAGCTTCCGGGGAGCTGTTTTTT. It is translated as CSVLASGELFF. The chain has TRBV29-1 and TRBJ2-2, with unresolved D. Trimming removed 5 bases from V and 6 bases from J, with 7 bases in between. CDR3 size: 11 residues. Germline V gives CDR1 SQVTM, CDR2 ANQGSEA.

This chain links TRBV6-5 with TRBJ1-1; 9 bases line up with TRBD1. V shed 9 bases and J 8 bases; nucleotides not matched to a gene: 10. Germline CDR1 reads MNHEY; CDR2 reads SVGAGI. This CDR3 comprises 13 residues. The CDR3 coding sequence is TGTGCCAGTACCGGGACAGGGAGAGTCGAAGCTTTCTTT. Amino acid sequence: CASTGTGRVEAFF.

This chain uses TRBV5-4 with TRBJ2-5, with D perhaps TRBD1 (6 bases). Trimming shortened V by 1 base and J by 3 bases, and 7 bases separated the two germline ends. CDR1 and CDR2 (germline): SGHNT, YYREEE (reference sequence). This CDR3 spans 13 amino acids. CDR3 in DNA: TGTGCCAGCAGCTTGCAGGGGAAAGAGACCCAGTACTTC. It translates to CASSLQGKETQYF.

The V call is TRBV29-1, the J call TRBJ1-1, with 9 bases lining up with TRBD1. The CDR3 length is 12 residues. The germline V gene has CDR1 SQVTM and CDR2 ANQGSEA. V lost 4 bases to trimming and J lost 5 bases; unmatched junction nucleotides: 2. CDR3 sequence reads: CSVGQGETEAFF. Written as DNA, the CDR3 is TGCAGCGTTGGACAGGGGGAGACTGAAGCTTTCTTT.

The chain joins TRBV6-5 to TRBJ2-1; 11 bases align to TRBD2. The CDR3 runs to 13 residues. With 8 bases clipped from V and 15 bases from J, the junction kept 12 bases outside the gene matches. Germline lookup yields CDR1 MNHEY and CDR2 SVGAGI. CDR3: CASSILDTSGRFF. CDR3 DNA sequence: TGTGCCAGCTCAATTCTAGATACTAGCGGGAGGTTCTTC.

The rearrangement uses TRBV2 and TRBJ2-3; 7 bases are shared with TRBD2. This CDR3 contains 14 residues. V dropped 7 bases and J dropped 3; count of bases not matched to a gene: 7. CDR1 is SNHLY, CDR2 FYNNEI, per germline. CDR3 sequence: CASNPWGGTDTQYF. DNA for the CDR3: TGTGCCAGCAACCCGTGGGGGGGGACAGATACGCAGTATTTT.

The V gene is TRBV18, the J gene TRBJ1-6; 9 bases match TRBD1. Germline lookup yields CDR1 KGHSH and CDR2 LQKENI. Germline trimming cut 3 bases from V and 7 bases from J; bases unmatched to any gene: 1. CDR3 size: 14 residues. Written as DNA, the CDR3 is TGTGCCAGCTCACCCGGGACAGGGAATTCACCCCTCCACTTT. Amino acids: CASSPGTGNSPLHF. Supplemented by reference TRBV18 and TRBJ1-6, the full variable domain reads NAGVMQNPRHLVRRRGQEARLRCSPMKGHSHVYWYRQLPEEGLKFMVYLQKENIIDESGMPKERFSAEFPKEGPSILRIQQVVRGDSAAYFCASSPGTGNSPLHFGNGTRLTVT.

This sequence joins TRBV15 and TRBJ1-1; D gene ambiguous. This CDR3 spans 14 amino acids. Germline V gene lookup returns CDR1 LNHNV and CDR2 YYDKDF (reference sequence). Trimming shortened V by 0 bases and J by 0 bases, and 5 bases separated the two germline ends. The CDR3 DNA reads as TGTGCCACCAGCAGAGATTACATGAACACTGAAGCTTTCTTT. Translation: CATSRDYMNTEAFF.

This chain joins TRBV28 and TRBJ2-1; TRBD2 is a possible D gene (8 bases). This CDR3 spans 16 amino acids. Between the trimmed V and J ends, which lost 6 bases and 9 bases, there was a span of 24 bases. Looked up from germline, CDR1 is MDHEN and CDR2 is SYDVKM. The chain's CDR3 is CASSSQGGGGRGEQFF. The CDR3 DNA sequence: TGTGCCAGCAGCTCACAAGGGGGCGGGGGGCGTGGTGAGCAGTTCTTC. Based on the CDR3 plus reference TRBV28 and TRBJ2-1, the full variable domain is DVKVTQSSRYLVKRTGEKVFLECVQDMDHENMFWYRQDPGLGLRLIYFSYDVKMKEKGDIPEGYSVSREKKERFSLILESASTNQTSMYLCASSSQGGGGRGEQFFGPGTRLTVL.

The chain is built from TRBV2 and TRBJ1-1; 7 nucleotides agree with TRBD1. This CDR3 comprises 13 residues. Looked up from germline, CDR1 is SNHLY and CDR2 is FYNNEI. V was pared by 7 bases and J by 3 bases, with 5 bases of the junction left unmatched. CDR3 sequence: CASITGVDTEAFF. The DNA of the CDR3 is TGTGCCAGCATTACAGGGGTGGACACTGAAGCTTTCTTT. The whole variable domain, filled in from reference TRBV2 and TRBJ1-1, reads EPEVTQTPSHQVTQMGQEVILRCVPISNHLYFYWYRQILGQKVEFLVSFYNNEISEKSEIFDDQFSVERPDGSNFTLKIRSTKLEDSAMYFCASITGVDTEAFFGQGTRLTVV.

The chain joins TRBV3-1 (or the pseudogene TRBV3-2) to TRBJ2-1; 13 bases are shared with TRBD2. V was clipped by 1 base and J by 14 bases; unmatched bases: 5. The CDR3 is 14 residues long. Per germline, CDR1 LGHDT and CDR2 YNNKEL (reference sequence). CDR3 nucleotides: TGTGCCAGCAGCCAAGGGACTAGCGGGAGAGTTGAGTTCTTC. Translated: CASSQGTSGRVEFF.

CDR3 sequence reads: CASSSAYEQYF. The CDR3 DNA is TGTGCCAGCAGTTCAGCCTACGAGCAGTACTTC. V gene TRBV27 combines with J gene TRBJ2-7, with D unclear. V lost 4 bases and J 2 bases, leaving 3 bases between the germline ends. The CDR3 is made up of 11 amino acids. Germline CDR1 is MNHEY and CDR2 is SMNVEV (reference sequence).

The chain links TRBV28 to TRBJ2-5; 9 bases match TRBD2. This CDR3 comprises 16 residues. Germline loops: CDR1 MDHEN, CDR2 SYDVKM. V lost 4 bases, J lost 5 bases, and 11 bases stayed unmatched. In nucleotides, the CDR3 is TGTGCCAGCAGTTCACCGGGCGGGAGGGGCGAGGAGACCCAGTACTTC. Translation gives CASSSPGGRGEETQYF.

The chain recombines TRBV5-3 with TRBJ2-1, with 7 bases that match TRBD2. TRBV5-3 is treated as an ORF (open reading frame) with a function not yet certain. The V segment lost 4 bases and the J segment 2 bases; nucleotides outside the gene matches: 9. The CDR3 has 16 amino acids. CDR3 sequence: CARSVAATSAYNEQFF. CDR3 bases: TGTGCCAGAAGCGTGGCAGCAACTAGCGCCTACAATGAGCAGTTCTTC.